This TCR beta chain was obtained from a study of naive and memory T cell subsets. There are 10 residues in the CDR3. Trimming removed 7 bases from V and 10 bases from J, with 11 bases in between. Germline CDR1 SQVTM, CDR2 ANQGSEA. Blood and skin TCR RNA was reverse transcribed with alpha and beta constant primers. Amplification of ligated cDNA took four PCR rounds with SP2 and nested alpha and beta constant primers. TCRdb reanalysed the 5' RACE reads using MiXCR and keeps one entry per CDR3 protein. The sample lists just over 25,000 distinct CDR3 sequences, roughly a quarter occurring once. RNA was extracted from under 3 ml of whole blood of healthy adults. The library had UMIs added by 3' ligation of an oligonucleotide to TCR cDNA. Reverse transcription used DNase-treated unsorted total RNA, aiming for roughly 1 to 1,100 ng.

V gene TRBV29-1 combines with J gene TRBJ2-1, with D hard to call. This clonotype was sampled from a female donor in good health. The CDR3 here is CSGGSGEQFF. Here the CDR3 DNA reads TGCAGCGGGGGAAGTGGGGAGCAGTTCTTC.